This T cell receptor beta chain was obtained from a study of OX40 agonist ivuxolimab in advanced cancers. Study at large: Patients in the trial were receiving intravenous ivuxolimab every 2 weeks, at doses of 0.01 to 10 mg/kg. Approximately 41% of patients had received prior checkpoint inhibitor therapy.

Remarks on this clone: Its specificity is unknown.

Study observations and caveats: Both CD4+ and CD8+ T cell populations in blood had undergone clonal expansion by week 6 at 0.1 to 3.0 mg/kg.

Sequencing used immunoSEQ multiplex PCR; TCRdb keeps in-frame clones, though not all of them. Of 10,000 or so clones detected, approximately 70% appear once; the ten largest clones hold 25% to 35%. Sequenced here: CD4+ or CD8+ T cells sorted from blood, sampled in a trial of the OX40 agonist ivuxolimab. This TCR came from an adult with an advanced solid tumor such as melanoma, head and neck, liver or kidney cancer.

Here the CDR3 reads CSVTDRGYTYEQYF. CDR3 nucleotide sequence: TGCAGCGTGACGGACAGGGGGTACACCTACGAGCAGTACTTC. The rearrangement links TRBV29-1 to TRBJ2-7, with TRBD1 identical over 10 bases. The length of the CDR3 is 14 residues. CDR1 and CDR2 (germline): SQVTM, ANQGSEA. V was clipped by 6 bases and J by 2 bases; unmatched bases: 7.